Below are 32 T cell receptor beta chains sequenced from a single sample in a study of T cells in Graves' hyperthyroidism and ophthalmopathy. The TCR beta CDR3 regions underwent amplification using RNA transcripts as the source. The HTBI primer set drove a first-round RT-PCR of the TCR CDR3. MiXCR, applied by TCRdb to the multiplex PCR reads, yields one record per CDR3 protein. This sample carries around 560,000 distinct CDR3 sequences, approximately 16% of them seen once, and the ten largest clones take about 20%. The sample consisted of blood. The receptors stem from a woman between 18 and 30 years old with Graves' hyperthyroidism.

The chain couples TRBV20-1 to TRBJ2-3; D is possibly TRBD1 or TRBD2 (5 bases each). The germline V and J ends were trimmed by 0 bases and 14 bases, with 15 bases remaining between them. This CDR3 has 12 residues. Germline V gives CDR1 DFQATT, CDR2 SNEGSKA (reference sequence). As DNA, the CDR3 is TGCAGTGCTAGAGATTGGGACCGCGGAGTGTATTTT. It is translated as CSARDWDRGVYF.

There are many counts of this clonotype. The genes are TRBV11-3 and TRBJ2-7; D is uncertain. The V gene lost 3 bases and the J gene lost 0 bases, with 3 bases spanning the gap. Germline V gene sequence: CDR1 SGHNT, CDR2 YENEEA. The CDR3 length is 12 residues. The CDR3 DNA reads TGTGCCAGCAGCTTTAACTCCTACGAGCAGTACTTC. Its protein product is CASSFNSYEQYF.

The chain combines TRBV6-1 with TRBJ2-5; D unresolved. This CDR3 comprises 16 residues. V was trimmed by 5 bases and J by 5 bases, leaving 21 bases between them. CDR1 and CDR2 (germline): MNHNS, SASEGT. CDR3 loop: CASSPYKIQSRETQYF. The CDR3 region has the DNA TGTGCCAGCAGTCCATACAAGATTCAAAGCAGGGAGACCCAGTACTTC.

This clonotype was found many times. V gene TRBV30 combines with J gene TRBJ1-1; possibly TRBD1 for D (5 bases). Trimming pared 1 base from V and 1 base from J, leaving 16 bases between. This CDR3 is built from 16 residues. Germline CDR1 GTSNPN, CDR2 SVGIG (reference sequence). The CDR3 region has the DNA TGTGCCTGGAGTGGACCGGGGGGACGGAGGAACACTGAAGCTTTCTTT. Its translation: CAWSGPGGRRNTEAFF.

This clonotype was detected ten times or more. CDR3 region: CASSSRIRGSSYEQYF. DNA of the CDR3: TGTGCCAGCAGCTCCCGAATTAGGGGGAGCTCCTACGAGCAGTACTTC. The chain links TRBV7-9 to TRBJ2-7; perhaps TRBD1 as D (6 bases). Trimming pared 4 bases from V and 0 bases from J, leaving 16 bases between. Looked up from germline, CDR1 is SEHNR and CDR2 is FQNEAQ (reference sequence). The CDR3 covers 16 residues. The whole variable domain, remainder taken from reference TRBV7-9 and TRBJ2-7, is DTGVSQNPRHKITKRGQNVTFRCDPISEHNRLYWYRQTLGQGPEFLTYFQNEAQLEKSRLLSDRFSAERPKGSFSTLEIQRTEQGDSAMYLCASSSRIRGSSYEQYFGPGTRLTVT.

This clonotype occurred a few times. The genes are TRBV4-3 and TRBJ2-4, with 9 bases lining up with TRBD1. The CDR3 runs 14 residues. Trimming removed 0 bases from V and 7 bases from J; junction bases left unmatched: 1. CDR1 and CDR2 from the germline V gene are LGHNA and YSLEER. CDR3 nucleotides: TGCGCCAGCAGCCAAGATGGACAGGGGAACATTCAGTACTTC. Its protein product is CASSQDGQGNIQYF.

This clonotype was seen at least ten times. V and J are TRBV20-1 and TRBJ2-1, with a weak D call TRBD2 (5 bases). The V gene's germline CDR1 is DFQATT and CDR2 SNEGSKA (reference sequence). There are 15 residues in the CDR3. Between the trimmed V and J ends, which lost 7 bases and 0 bases, there was a span of 16 bases. The CDR3 nucleotides read TGCAGTGTTCAAGCGCCGGGAACCTCCTACAATGAGCAGTTCTTC. Translating gives CSVQAPGTSYNEQFF.

This clonotype was seen a few times. The chain links TRBV6-2 or TRBV6-3 to TRBJ2-1; 11 bases are shared with TRBD2. CDR1 and CDR2 (germline): MNHEY, SVGEGT. This CDR3 is built from 16 residues. V lost 5 bases to trimming and J lost 7 bases; unmatched junction nucleotides: 10. The CDR3 region has the DNA TGTGCCAGCAGTCGAAACAAGGGACTAGCGGAAAATGAGCAGTTCTTC. Translating it yields CASSRNKGLAENEQFF.

This chain links TRBV30 with TRBJ2-2; no firm D call. This CDR3 region has 13 residues. Germline V gene sequence: CDR1 GTSNPN, CDR2 SVGIG (reference sequence). Trimming cost V 0 bases and J 6 bases, with 8 bases left between them. CDR3 nucleotide sequence: TGTGCCTGGAGTGTACGAGTGTCCGGGGAGCTGTTTTTT. The encoded protein is CAWSVRVSGELFF.

This clonotype was found many times. V gene TRBV24-1 combines with J gene TRBJ2-7; TRBD1 might be the D (6 bases). The germline V gene encodes CDR1 KGHDR and CDR2 SFDVKD. Between the trimmed V and J ends, which lost 3 bases and 1 base, there was a span of 12 bases. This CDR3 contains 15 residues. CDR3 amino acids: CATSDQRQGSYEQYF. In DNA form, the CDR3 reads TGTGCCACCAGTGATCAGCGGCAGGGGTCCTACGAGCAGTACTTC.

This clonotype was seen more than once but under ten times. V gene TRBV20-1 combines with J gene TRBJ1-1, with D unresolved. Germline V CDR1 and CDR2: DFQATT, SNEGSKA (reference sequence). V was cut by 0 bases and J by 8 bases, with 16 bases left in between. This CDR3 spans 14 amino acids. DNA of the CDR3: TGCAGTGCTAGAGAAACAGCCAGGACGTTCGAAGCTTTCTTT. Translation gives CSARETARTFEAFF.

The chain recombines TRBV16 with TRBJ2-2; a possible D gene is TRBD2 (6 bases). The CDR3 is made up of 16 amino acids. Looked up from germline, CDR1 is KGHSY and CDR2 is FQNENV. V dropped 2 bases and J dropped 2 bases, with 12 bases sitting between them. The CDR3 loop reads CASSQLANLNTGELFF. CDR3 nucleotides: TGTGCCAGCAGCCAACTAGCGAACCTAAACACCGGGGAGCTGTTTTTT.

This clonotype was seen only a few times. The J gene is TRBJ1-2, the V gene TRBV3-1, with D uncertain. CDR1 and CDR2 (germline): LGHDT, YNNKEL (reference sequence). The V end lost 4 bases, the J end lost 6 bases, and 12 bases lay between the germline ends. This CDR3 is 13 amino acids long. Here the CDR3 DNA reads TGTGCCAGCAGCCCCGGACTTGGGGATGGCTACACCTTC. This encodes CASSPGLGDGYTF.

This clonotype was recorded at least ten times. This chain connects TRBV30 to TRBJ2-5, with D perhaps being TRBD1 or TRBD2 (5 bases each). Germline V gives CDR1 GTSNPN, CDR2 SVGIG (reference sequence). This CDR3 region has 14 residues. Trimming took 3 bases from V and 5 from J, leaving 16 bases between them. Here the CDR3 reads CAWRTGRTLETQYF. As DNA, the CDR3 is TGTGCCTGGAGGACGGGACGCACCTTGGAGACCCAGTACTTC.

The V call is TRBV5-1, the J call TRBJ1-1, with TRBD1 matching over 9 bases. With V trimmed by 4 bases and J by 4 bases, 8 bases remained unmatched. Per the germline V gene, CDR1 is SGHRS and CDR2 is YFSETQ. CDR3 length: 15 amino acids. This CDR3 is CASSARQGGITEAFF. The CDR3 region has the DNA TGCGCCAGCAGCGCACGACAGGGGGGTATCACTGAAGCTTTCTTT.

The chain has TRBV12-3 or TRBV12-4 and TRBJ2-7; D assignment may be TRBD1 or TRBD2 (6 bases each). V was cut by 3 bases and J by 3 bases, with 12 bases left in between. The CDR3 extends over 14 amino acids. CDR3 DNA sequence: TGTGCCAGCAGTTTCGGGGGCATACTCTACGAGCAGTACTTC. Encoded protein: CASSFGGILYEQYF.

This clonotype was counted between two and nine times. In DNA form, the CDR3 reads TGCGCCAGCAGCCAAGATAACAGGGAGGGCTACACCTTC. This sequence encodes CASSQDNREGYTF. V usage is TRBV4-1 and J usage is TRBJ1-2, with D possibly TRBD1 on 6 matching bases. In germline, CDR1 is MGHRA, CDR2 YSYEKL. The CDR3 covers 13 residues. V lost 0 bases and J 8 bases, leaving 10 bases between the germline ends.

The chain uses TRBV20-1 and TRBJ1-5; maybe TRBD1 (5 bases). The CDR3 totals 13 residues. Germline loops: CDR1 DFQATT, CDR2 SNEGSKA (reference sequence). Trimming removed 6 bases from V and 4 bases from J, with 13 bases in between. The CDR3 DNA sequence: TGCAGTGCGGGTCGGGGCTGGAATCAGCCCCAGCATTTT. Translating gives CSAGRGWNQPQHF.

This clonotype came up many times. The chain carries TRBV11-2 and TRBJ2-5; 7 bases fit TRBD2. V dropped 3 bases and J dropped 0; count of bases not matched to a gene: 4. The CDR3 runs 15 residues. CDR1 SGHAT and CDR2 FQNNGV come from the germline V gene. The CDR3 nucleotides are TGTGCCAGCAGCTTGGAAGCGGGGAACCAAGAGACCCAGTACTTC. This sequence encodes CASSLEAGNQETQYF. The full variable domain, rest sourced from reference TRBV11-2 and TRBJ2-5, is EAGVAQSPRYKIIEKRQSVAFWCNPISGHATLYWYQQILGQGPKLLIQFQNNGVVDDSQLPKDRFSAERLKGVDSTLKIQPAKLEDSAVYLCASSLEAGNQETQYFGPGTRLLVL.

This sequence joins TRBV4-2 and TRBJ2-1, with a weak D call TRBD2 (6 bases). The CDR3 has 15 amino acids. Trimming left V 1 base short and J 4 bases short, with 11 bases between. Germline V CDR1 and CDR2: LGHNA, YNFKEQ. CDR3 in amino acids: CASSQGLASYNEQFF. CDR3 sequence (DNA): TGTGCCAGCAGCCAAGGGCTAGCGTCGTACAATGAGCAGTTCTTC.

For this clonotype: The junction and the germline gene differ at one end; a read error may be behind it. The chain employs TRBV12-3 or TRBV12-4 and TRBJ1-1; tentatively, D is TRBD1 (5 bases). This CDR3 is 15 amino acids long. The CDR3 DNA reads TGCGCCAGCAGTGAGTCTACAGGACCTACCACTGAAGCTTTCTTT. Protein: CASSESTGPTTEAFF.

The chain has TRBV12-3 or TRBV12-4 and TRBJ1-6, with D possibly TRBD1 on 5 matching bases. The CDR3 loop spans 14 amino acids. V gave up 1 base and J gave up 4 bases, with 5 bases separating them. CDR3 sequence: CASSLGQYNSPLHF. DNA of the CDR3: TGTGCCAGCAGTTTAGGACAGTATAATTCACCCCTCCACTTT.

The genes are TRBV28 and TRBJ2-2; D is unresolved. The V end lost 10 bases, the J end lost 2 bases, and 11 bases lay between the germline ends. From germline, CDR1 is MDHEN and CDR2 SYDVKM. The length of the CDR3 is 13 residues. DNA of the CDR3: TGTGCCACCTTCCGGCGTAACACCGGGGAGCTGTTTTTT. Translating it yields CATFRRNTGELFF.

This clonotype has more than one count but fewer than ten. The gene calls are TRBV13 and TRBJ1-2; possibly TRBD1 for D (6 bases). The CDR3 sequence is 14 residues long. Trimming pared 5 bases from V and 7 bases from J, leaving 17 bases between. Looked up from germline, CDR1 is PRHDT and CDR2 is FYEKMQ (reference sequence). The DNA for the CDR3 is TGTGCCAGCAGCCCAAACAGGGCCCCCGGTGGCTACACCTTC. It codes for CASSPNRAPGGYTF.

This clonotype was observed at least ten times. The chain employs TRBV4-1 and TRBJ1-2, with D maybe TRBD1 (6 bases). The V and J ends lost 5 bases and 3 bases respectively, with 13 bases between them. The CDR3 consists of 14 residues. Germline loops: CDR1 MGHRA, CDR2 YSYEKL. The CDR3 DNA reads TGCGCCAGCAGCGCGCAGGGGCTGGACTATGGCTACACCTTC. This sequence encodes CASSAQGLDYGYTF.

V and J are TRBV19 and TRBJ1-1, with 9 bases that match TRBD1. After removal of 6 bases from V and 1 base from J, the junction contained 6 bases not matched to a gene. The V gene's germline CDR1 is LNHDA and CDR2 SQIVND (reference sequence). This CDR3 comprises 15 residues. CDR3 loop: CASRHLGQGNTEAFF. In DNA form, the CDR3 reads TGTGCCAGTAGACACTTGGGACAGGGGAACACTGAAGCTTTCTTT.

In this sample, this clonotype turned up many times. The rearrangement uses TRBV20-1 and TRBJ2-1, with TRBD2 identical over 16 bases. The CDR3 consists of 16 residues. Looked up from germline, CDR1 is DFQATT and CDR2 is SNEGSKA (reference sequence). With 5 bases clipped from V and 8 bases from J, the junction kept 9 bases outside the gene matches. DNA for the CDR3: TGCAGTGCTGAGGGACTAGCGGGAGGGCCAAGGGATGAGCAGTTCTTC. Translated, it gives CSAEGLAGGPRDEQFF.

This rearrangement joins TRBV20-1 to TRBJ2-4; a weak D match, TRBD1 (7 bases). V was shortened by 5 bases and J by 6 bases, with 20 bases between the two germline ends. CDR3 size: 15 residues. Germline V lookup: CDR1 DFQATT, CDR2 SNEGSKA (reference sequence). CDR3 in amino acids: CSAGIPGGGGNIQYF. CDR3 bases: TGCAGTGCTGGGATTCCTGGAGGGGGCGGAAACATTCAGTACTTC.

This clonotype was observed at least ten times. The rearrangement links TRBV28 to TRBJ2-1, with 7 bases fitting TRBD2. V shed 9 bases and J 0 bases; nucleotides not matched to a gene: 8. The CDR3 is 15 amino acids. Germline lookup yields CDR1 MDHEN and CDR2 SYDVKM. Here the CDR3 reads CASLGGSGSYNEQFF. The CDR3 bases are TGTGCCAGTTTGGGAGGGAGTGGCTCCTACAATGAGCAGTTCTTC.

V gene TRBV18 combines with J gene TRBJ1-1; the match to TRBD1 covers 8 bases. CDR1 KGHSH and CDR2 LQKENI come from the germline V gene. Trimming took 3 bases from V and 5 from J; bases not matched to a gene: 11. The CDR3 is 16 amino acids. CDR3: CASSPVDREGTTEAFF. CDR3 nucleotides: TGTGCCAGCTCACCCGTGGACAGGGAGGGAACTACTGAAGCTTTCTTT.

In this sample, this clonotype turned up many times. The J gene is TRBJ2-3, the V gene TRBV2; 13 bases match TRBD2. Germline assignment: CDR1 SNHLY and CDR2 FYNNEI. The trim removed 11 bases at V and 7 bases at J, leaving 6 bases unmatched. CDR3 length: 13 amino acids. The CDR3 here is CAGRTSGSHTQYF. The CDR3 DNA sequence: TGTGCCGGACGGACTAGCGGGAGCCATACGCAGTATTTT.

The chain joins TRBV19 to TRBJ2-3; tentative D call: TRBD1 (6 bases). In germline, CDR1 is LNHDA, CDR2 SQIVND (reference sequence). CDR3 length: 17 residues. The V and J ends lost 4 bases and 0 bases respectively, with 17 bases between them. CDR3 protein: CASSTVDRWPSTDTQYF. The CDR3 DNA follows: TGTGCCAGTAGTACCGTCGACAGGTGGCCTAGCACAGATACGCAGTATTTT.